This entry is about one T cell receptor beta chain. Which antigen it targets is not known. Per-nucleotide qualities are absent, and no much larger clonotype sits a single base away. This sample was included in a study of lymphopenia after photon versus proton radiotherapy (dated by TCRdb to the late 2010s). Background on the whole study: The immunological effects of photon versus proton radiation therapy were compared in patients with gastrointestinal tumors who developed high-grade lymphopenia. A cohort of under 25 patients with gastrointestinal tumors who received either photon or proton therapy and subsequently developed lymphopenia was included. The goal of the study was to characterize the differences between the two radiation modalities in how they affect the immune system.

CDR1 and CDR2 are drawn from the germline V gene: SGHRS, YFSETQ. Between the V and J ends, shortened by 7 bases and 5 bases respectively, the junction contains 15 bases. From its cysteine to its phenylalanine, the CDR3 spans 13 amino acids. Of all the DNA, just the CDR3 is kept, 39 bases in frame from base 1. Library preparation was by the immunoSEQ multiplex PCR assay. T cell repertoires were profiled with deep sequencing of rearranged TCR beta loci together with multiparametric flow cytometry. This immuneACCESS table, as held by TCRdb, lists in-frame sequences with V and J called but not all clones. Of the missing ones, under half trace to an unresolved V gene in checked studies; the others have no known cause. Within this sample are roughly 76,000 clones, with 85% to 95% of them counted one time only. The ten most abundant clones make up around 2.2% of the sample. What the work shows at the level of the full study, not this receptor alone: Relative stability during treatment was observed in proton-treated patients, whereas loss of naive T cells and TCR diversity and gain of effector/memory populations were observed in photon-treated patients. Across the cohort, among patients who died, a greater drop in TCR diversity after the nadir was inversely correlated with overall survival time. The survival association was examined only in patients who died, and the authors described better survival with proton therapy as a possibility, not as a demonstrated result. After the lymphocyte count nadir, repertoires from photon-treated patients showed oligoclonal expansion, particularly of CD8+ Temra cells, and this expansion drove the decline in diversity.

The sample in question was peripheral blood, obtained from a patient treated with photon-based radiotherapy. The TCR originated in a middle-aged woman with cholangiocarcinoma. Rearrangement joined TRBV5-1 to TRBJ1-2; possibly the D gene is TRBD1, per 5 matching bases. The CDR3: CASATTGEYGYTF. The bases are TGCGCCAGCGCTACAACAGGAGAGTATGGCTACACCTTC.